This T cell receptor beta chain was recorded in a study of radiation and T cells in renal cell carcinoma. As to time point: blood 2 weeks post-SBRT. The treatment: 15 Gy SBRT to primary tumor, nephrectomy 4 weeks later. Blood was sampled at baseline, 2 weeks and 4 weeks after SBRT. General study results and limits: From baseline, blood top tumor clonotypes peaked at 2 weeks post-radiation.

The CDR3 runs to 15 residues. In germline, CDR1 is MNHNS, CDR2 SASEGT. Details on this clone: Its antigen remains unidentified. One end of the junction is discordant with germline, which a read error may explain.

Here immunoSEQ multiplex PCR was the method, and the copy in TCRdb shows in-frame clones only, minus some. The data show roughly 130,000 clones, about 88% seen once. The origin of this receptor is a woman aged 70 to 79 with renal cell carcinoma. The gene calls are TRBV6-1 and TRBJ1-5; D is possibly TRBD1 (6 bases). The input for sequencing was blood, taken from a patient whose treatment included radiotherapy and nephrectomy. The CDR3 nucleotides are TGTGCCAGCAGCGAAGGGGGACACCAAAATCAGCCCCAGCATTTT. Translated: CASSEGGHQNQPQHF.